These T cell receptor beta chains were read from a single sample in a study of beta chain features in type 1 diabetes. Clones were sequenced by immunoSEQ multiplex PCR, and TCRdb holds only the in-frame ones, with some missing. Altogether 550,000 to 850,000 clones are present, about an eighth being singletons, with the ten largest covering approximately 0.021%. Sequenced: naive CD4+ T cells from blood. Source of these receptors: a man aged 18 to 29 with type 1 diabetes. Both conserved end residues are part of each CDR3. The D gene is left open where the match is weak. Clone size, where shown, is once, few, many, or a class for clones that have expanded.

J gene: TRBJ2-5; D gene: TRBD2; V gene: TRBV4-1; clone size: -; CDR3 protein: CASSLLRSSGGEETQYF; CDR3 DNA: TGCGCCAGCAGCCTCCTAAGGTCTAGCGGGGGGGAAGAGACCCAGTACTTC
J gene: TRBJ2-2; D gene: -; V gene: TRBV9; clone size: -; CDR3 protein: CASSGTYGDTGELFF; CDR3 DNA: TGTGCCAGCAGCGGCACTTATGGGGACACCGGGGAGCTGTTTTTT
J gene: TRBJ2-5; D gene: -; V gene: TRBV5-4; clone size: few; CDR3 protein: CASSLAVQETQYF; CDR3 DNA: TGTGCCAGCAGCTTGGCAGTACAAGAGACCCAGTACTTC
J gene: TRBJ1-1; D gene: TRBD1; V gene: TRBV6-5; clone size: -; CDR3 protein: CASSPGTANTEAFF; CDR3 DNA: TGTGCCAGCAGTCCCGGGACAGCTAACACTGAAGCTTTCTTT
J gene: TRBJ2-2; D gene: TRBD2; V gene: TRBV28; clone size: -; CDR3 protein: CASSFSGTLTGELFF; CDR3 DNA: TGTGCCAGCAGTTTTAGCGGGACACTTACCGGGGAGCTGTTTTTT
J gene: TRBJ1-6; D gene: TRBD1; V gene: TRBV5-1; clone size: few; CDR3 protein: CASSLQGDSQPLHF; CDR3 DNA: TGCGCCAGCAGCCTCCAAGGGGACAGTCAGCCCCTCCACTTT
J gene: TRBJ2-5; D gene: -; V gene: TRBV28; clone size: few; CDR3 protein: CASTDSQIQETQYF; CDR3 DNA: TGTGCCAGCACCGACAGCCAAATACAAGAGACCCAGTACTTC
J gene: TRBJ2-1; D gene: -; V gene: TRBV29-1; clone size: few; CDR3 protein: CSVEGASYNEQFF; CDR3 DNA: TGCAGCGTTGAAGGGGCCTCCTACAATGAGCAGTTCTTC
J gene: TRBJ1-5; D gene: -; V gene: TRBV2; clone size: -; CDR3 protein: CASGGVAPSGQPQHF; CDR3 DNA: TGTGCCAGCGGAGGTGTTGCACCCTCCGGTCAGCCCCAGCATTTT
J gene: TRBJ1-5; D gene: -; V gene: TRBV19; clone size: -; CDR3 protein: CASSDPREPQHF; CDR3 DNA: TGTGCCAGTAGTGACCCCAGGGAGCCCCAGCATTTT
J gene: TRBJ1-5; D gene: -; V gene: TRBV5-1; clone size: few; CDR3 protein: CASSLAVEGPQHF; CDR3 DNA: TGCGCCAGCAGCTTGGCCGTGGAGGGGCCCCAGCATTTT